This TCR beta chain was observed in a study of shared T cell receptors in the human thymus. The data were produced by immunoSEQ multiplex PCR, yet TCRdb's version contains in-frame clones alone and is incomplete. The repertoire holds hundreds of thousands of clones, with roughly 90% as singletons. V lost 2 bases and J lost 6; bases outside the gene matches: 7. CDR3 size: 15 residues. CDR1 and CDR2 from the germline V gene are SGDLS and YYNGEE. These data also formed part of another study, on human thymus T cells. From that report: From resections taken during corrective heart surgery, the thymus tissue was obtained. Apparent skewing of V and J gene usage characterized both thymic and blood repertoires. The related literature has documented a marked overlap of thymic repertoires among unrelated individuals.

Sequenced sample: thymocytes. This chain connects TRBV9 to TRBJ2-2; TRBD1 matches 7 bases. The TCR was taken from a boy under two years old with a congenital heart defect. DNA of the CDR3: TGTGCCAGCAGCGTTAACGACAGGGTTGCCGGGGAGCTGTTTTTT. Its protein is CASSVNDRVAGELFF.